This TCR beta chain came from a study of T and B cells in COVID-19 patients. There are 13 residues in the CDR3. Trimming took off 2 bases at V and 6 bases at J, with 5 bases between the two ends. From blood, about 250-500 ng of genomic DNA served as TRB template. BIOMED2 TRB-A/B primer pools were used in multiplex TRB PCR. TCRdb reprocessed the multiplex PCR reads via MiXCR and lists one record per CDR3 protein. The sample carries around 11,000 distinct CDR3 sequences, 30% recorded once. The sequenced material came from blood. The chain is built from TRBV12-3 or TRBV12-4 and TRBJ1-6; D is uncertain. This clonotype originated in a human donor with active COVID-19. The CDR3 is CASSLKGNSPLHF. CDR3 nucleotide sequence: TGTGCCAGCAGTTTAAAGGGTAATTCACCCCTCCACTTT.